Presented here are 19 T cell receptor beta chains from one specimen sequenced in a study of blood T cell repertoires in COVID-19 (dated by TCRdb to the early 2020s). The library was prepared using the immunoSEQ multiplex PCR assay. This is the immuneACCESS table as TCRdb keeps it, with only in-frame sequences that have V and J called. A part of the clones is gone; compared with another copy, unresolved V genes explain less than half, and the rest is unexplained. A total of 150,000 to 160,000 clones appear in this sample, 80% to 90% of them only once. Clones ranked in the top ten supply over 2% of the sample. The specimen was peripheral blood. These TCRs come from a woman aged 65 to 85 with acute or convalescent COVID-19.

J is TRBJ1-5 and V is TRBV5-5; TRBD1 agrees at 9 bases. Looked up from germline, CDR1 is SGHKS and CDR2 is YYEKEE (reference sequence). The CDR3 contains 15 residues. V lost 4 bases to trimming and J lost 5 bases; unmatched junction nucleotides: 7. CDR3 sequence reads: CASSPSRDRDQPQHF. DNA of the CDR3: TGTGCCAGCAGCCCGTCCCGGGACAGGGATCAGCCCCAGCATTTT.

CDR3 sequence (DNA): TGTGCCAGCAGTTTAGTTCGGACAGGTTTATCCCACGAGCAGTACTTC. As protein: CASSLVRTGLSHEQYF. This sequence joins TRBV27 and TRBJ2-7; 7 positions match TRBD1. In germline, CDR1 is MNHEY, CDR2 SMNVEV (reference sequence). J was trimmed by 5 bases and V by 2 bases; bases with no gene match: 12. This CDR3 has 16 residues.

The chain is built from TRBV11-2 and TRBJ2-2; 11 nucleotides line up with TRBD2. This CDR3 region has 15 residues. Germline-derived CDR1 and CDR2 are SGHAT and FQNNGV. V dropped 3 bases and J dropped 7; count of bases not matched to a gene: 4. Here the CDR3 reads CASSLSTSGGGELFF. The CDR3 region has the DNA TGTGCCAGCAGCTTGTCAACTAGCGGGGGCGGGGAGCTGTTTTTT.

The V call is TRBV19, the J call TRBJ2-1, with 8 bases that match TRBD2. The CDR3 runs 15 residues. The germline V gene has CDR1 LNHDA and CDR2 SQIVND (reference sequence). V lost 5 bases and J lost 3; bases outside the gene matches: 6. In DNA, the CDR3 is TGTGCCAGTAGTTCGCGGGGGGCCCACTACAATGAGCAGTTCTTC. As protein: CASSSRGAHYNEQFF.

The rearrangement uses TRBV9 and TRBJ1-2, with D perhaps TRBD1 (6 bases). This CDR3 is built from 13 residues. Germline V gene sequence: CDR1 SGDLS, CDR2 YYNGEE. V lost 2 bases and J lost 8, with 13 bases in between. The CDR3 region has the DNA TGTGCCAGCAGCGTGACCCGGGACAAAGGCTACACCTTC. Its translation is CASSVTRDKGYTF.

The CDR3 DNA sequence: TGTGCCAGCAGTTTACTTAATCAGCCCCAGCATTTT. It encodes CASSLLNQPQHF. The chain uses TRBV28 and TRBJ1-5; D is uncertain. The CDR3 contains 12 residues. Looked up from germline, CDR1 is MDHEN and CDR2 is SYDVKM. The V end was cut by 2 bases, the J end by 4 bases, with 3 bases between. The full variable domain, rest sourced from reference TRBV28 and TRBJ1-5, is DVKVTQSSRYLVKRTGEKVFLECVQDMDHENMFWYRQDPGLGLRLIYFSYDVKMKEKGDIPEGYSVSREKKERFSLILESASTNQTSMYLCASSLLNQPQHFGDGTRLSIL.

The chain carries TRBV30 and TRBJ1-3; TRBD1 might be the D (6 bases). The CDR3 is made up of 16 amino acids. The germline CDR1 and CDR2 sequences are GTSNPN and SVGIG (reference sequence). V was clipped by 2 bases and J by 1 base, with 15 bases between them. DNA for the CDR3: TGTGCCTGGAGTCCAACAGGGTCTTTTTCTGGAAACACCATATATTTT. It translates to CAWSPTGSFSGNTIYF.

J is TRBJ2-5 and V is TRBV10-3; possibly TRBD1 for D (5 bases). The V and J ends lost 7 bases and 4 bases respectively, with 10 bases between them. This CDR3 is 12 amino acids long. Looked up from germline, CDR1 is ENHRY and CDR2 is SYGVKD. The CDR3 bases are TGTGCCATCATGGGGCCTGGAGAGACCCAGTACTTC. Translated, it gives CAIMGPGETQYF.

J is TRBJ2-3 and V is TRBV4-2; TRBD2 agrees at 13 bases. V gave up 2 bases and J gave up 7 bases; unmatched junction bases: 15. This CDR3 is built from 19 residues. Germline-derived CDR1 and CDR2 are LGHNA and YNFKEQ. Here the CDR3 DNA reads TGTGCCAGCAGCCAACATGCCCAAACTAGCGGGGGGGCCGAGAATACGCAGTATTTT. Protein: CASSQHAQTSGGAENTQYF.

In this sample, this clone turned up once. The chain links TRBV5-4 to TRBJ1-2; D is unresolved. CDR1 SGHNT and CDR2 YYREEE come from the germline V gene (reference sequence). V was clipped by 4 bases and J by 6 bases, with 16 bases between them. The CDR3 consists of 14 residues. The CDR3 DNA reads TGTGCCAGCAGCCACGGGTCGCAAGTCAATGGCTACACCTTC. Its translation is CASSHGSQVNGYTF.

The V and J genes are TRBV18 and TRBJ1-1, with D tentatively TRBD1 (5 bases). CDR3 length: 15 residues. The V gene lost 4 bases and the J gene lost 4 bases, with 16 bases spanning the gap. Germline CDR1 KGHSH, CDR2 LQKENI. DNA of the CDR3: TGTGCCAGCTCACTGCGCCAGGGAACGGTCACTGAAGCTTTCTTT. Translation: CASSLRQGTVTEAFF.

The rearrangement links TRBV11-1 to TRBJ2-7, with 9 nucleotides matching TRBD1. The V gene's germline CDR1 is SGHAT and CDR2 FQDESV (reference sequence). The CDR3 is 14 residues long. With V trimmed by 5 bases and J by 7 bases, 9 bases remained unmatched. CDR3 sequence reads: CASSAGTGWSEQYF. The CDR3 DNA follows: TGTGCCAGCAGCGCCGGGACAGGGTGGTCAGAGCAGTACTTC. The full variable domain, its missing parts supplied by reference TRBV11-1 and TRBJ2-7, is EAEVAQSPRYKITEKSQAVAFWCDPISGHATLYWYRQILGQGPELLVQFQDESVVDDSQLPKDRFSAERLKGVDSTLKIQPAELGDSAMYLCASSAGTGWSEQYFGPGTRLTVT.

J is TRBJ2-3 and V is TRBV6-5, with D perhaps matching TRBD2 (6 bases). The CDR3 consists of 15 residues. The V gene lost 8 bases and the J gene lost 3 bases, with 18 bases spanning the gap. Germline CDR1 is MNHEY and CDR2 is SVGAGI. CDR3: CASQRVEGWTDTQYF. The DNA for the CDR3 is TGTGCCAGCCAGCGAGTGGAGGGGTGGACAGATACGCAGTATTTT.

Concerning this clone itself: The sample carries other DNA sequences with the same CDR3. The gene calls are TRBV27 and TRBJ1-1, with 9 positions matching TRBD1. J was trimmed by 0 bases and V by 1 base; bases with no gene match: 9. CDR1 MNHEY and CDR2 SMNVEV come from the germline V gene (reference sequence). The CDR3 consists of 18 residues. CDR3 residues: CASSLWGQGRLLNTEAFF. The CDR3 nucleotides read TGTGCCAGCAGTTTATGGGGACAGGGCCGCTTGTTGAACACTGAAGCTTTCTTT.

The V call is TRBV7-9, the J call TRBJ1-2, with unresolved D. The CDR3 consists of 11 residues. Trimming removed 5 bases at V and 3 bases at J, with 4 bases between. The germline CDR1 and CDR2 sequences are SEHNR and FQNEAQ (reference sequence). CDR3 sequence: CASSAYYGYTF. CDR3 nucleotides: TGTGCCAGCAGCGCGTACTATGGCTACACCTTC.

The sample holds one count of this clone. The CDR3 DNA follows: TGTGCCAGCAGGGGCGGGGGGACTTACAATGAGCAGTTCTTC. This gives the protein CASRGGGTYNEQFF. The chain recombines TRBV28 with TRBJ2-1; 8 positions match TRBD2. The V segment lost 6 bases and the J segment 4 bases; nucleotides outside the gene matches: 5. The CDR3 has 14 amino acids. CDR1 and CDR2 from the germline V gene are MDHEN and SYDVKM.

V gene TRBV29-1 combines with J gene TRBJ2-2; 7 nucleotides match TRBD2. Germline CDR1 is SQVTM and CDR2 is ANQGSEA. The CDR3 totals 14 residues. V lost 7 bases and J lost 2; bases outside the gene matches: 7. CDR3 in amino acids: CSAGGLSNTGELFF. Here the CDR3 DNA reads TGCAGCGCCGGGGGACTATCTAACACCGGGGAGCTGTTTTTT.

This sequence joins TRBV6-5 and TRBJ1-2; D remains unclear. Between the trimmed V and J ends, which lost 0 bases and 8 bases, there was a span of 13 bases. The CDR3 contains 14 residues. In germline, CDR1 is MNHEY, CDR2 SVGAGI. The CDR3 is CASSYSGDTRGYTF. DNA for the CDR3: TGTGCCAGCAGTTACTCGGGAGACACGCGGGGCTACACCTTC.

The V call is TRBV7-9, the J call TRBJ1-2; 8 bases agree with TRBD1. The germline V gene has CDR1 SEHNR and CDR2 FQNEAQ (reference sequence). J lost 5 bases, V lost 4 bases, and 3 bases had no gene match. This CDR3 contains 13 residues. The CDR3 is CASSSGQGYGYTF. In nucleotides, the CDR3 is TGTGCCAGCAGCTCCGGACAGGGATATGGCTACACCTTC.